These 5 T cell receptor beta chains were all obtained from the same sample, sequenced in a study of beta chain features in type 1 diabetes. Whole-study results and caveats: In all four CD4+ subsets, TCRB CDR3 length was significantly, moderately reduced in type 1 diabetes.

Sequenced material consisted of expressed TCRB transcripts (all of the isolated RNA was reverse transcribed). Sequencing was performed with immunoSEQ multiplex PCR; in TCRdb, only in-frame clones are kept and a portion is missing. The table records tens of thousands of clones, 60% to 70% of them present only once. Their specific antigens are unknown. Material for sequencing was stem cell memory CD4+ T cells from blood. These receptors all stem from a woman under 40 with type 1 diabetes.

The J gene is TRBJ2-1, the V gene TRBV13, with TRBD2 identical over 8 bases. Per germline, CDR1 PRHDT and CDR2 FYEKMQ (reference sequence). The CDR3 sequence is 21 residues long. Germline trimming cut 5 bases from V and 3 bases from J; bases unmatched to any gene: 24. CDR3 in DNA: TGTGCCAGCAGCCCTACGGGGGAGCGGGAGTTCGGGGTGGTGTACTACAATGAGCAGTTCTTC. Its protein product is CASSPTGEREFGVVYYNEQFF.

The V and J genes are TRBV6-5 and TRBJ2-1, with D tentatively TRBD1 (6 bases). The CDR3 covers 12 residues. Germline CDR1 MNHEY, CDR2 SVGAGI. V was cut by 6 bases and J by 8 bases, with 11 bases left in between. For the CDR3, the DNA is TGTGCCAGCAGCGAAGGGGGTTATGAGCAGTTCTTC. This encodes CASSEGGYEQFF.

The chain employs TRBV7-3 and TRBJ2-3, with D maybe TRBD2 (7 bases). Germline V gene sequence: CDR1 SGHTA, CDR2 FQGTGA. The CDR3 is 14 amino acids. The germline V and J ends were trimmed by 2 bases and 5 bases, with 11 bases remaining between them. The CDR3 reads CASSLGGAGDTQYF. DNA for the CDR3: TGTGCCAGCAGCTTAGGGGGGGCGGGAGATACGCAGTATTTT.

This rearrangement joins TRBV6-4 to TRBJ1-1; D call uncertain. Germline CDR1 MRHNA, CDR2 SNTAGT. V was clipped by 4 bases and J by 5 bases, with 17 bases between them. The CDR3 sequence is 15 residues long. The CDR3 spells CASSATFGEVTEAFF. The DNA for the CDR3 is TGTGCCAGCAGTGCAACTTTTGGTGAAGTAACTGAAGCTTTCTTT.

A few counts support this clone. The chain carries TRBV11-2 and TRBJ2-4; 12 positions match TRBD2. The CDR3 totals 17 residues. Germline-derived CDR1 and CDR2 are SGHAT and FQNNGV. Losses at the gene ends were 5 bases for V and 0 bases for J; bases not matched to a gene: 5. The CDR3 region is CASSARLAGVAKNIQYF. CDR3 DNA: TGTGCCAGCAGCGCAAGACTAGCGGGAGTAGCCAAAAACATTCAGTACTTC.